This TCR beta chain is from a study of blood T cell repertoires in COVID-19. Looking at the study overall: COVID-19 samples from acute and convalescent phases originated in the United States, Italy and Spain. T cells, B-cell-depleted T cells, or PBMCs provided the cDNA or gDNA that served as material.

CDR1 and CDR2 (germline): SSHAT, FNYEAQ (reference sequence). V gave up 5 bases and J gave up 3 bases, with 15 bases separating them. The length of the CDR3 is 15 residues. The data were produced by immunoSEQ multiplex PCR, yet TCRdb's version contains in-frame clones alone and is incomplete. The table lists tens of thousands of clones, about 89% of them singletons. The clonotype was recovered from a woman aged 60 to 75 with active or convalescent COVID-19. V usage is TRBV7-7 and J usage is TRBJ2-3; possibly TRBD1 for D (6 bases). The sequenced sample consisted of peripheral blood. The CDR3 DNA reads TGTGCCAGCAGCCTTTCAGGGGTGGGTACAGATACGCAGTATTTT. It codes for CASSLSGVGTDTQYF.